This TCR beta chain was captured by sequencing in a study of Ad26.COV2.S vaccination and SARS-CoV-2 variants. General study findings and limits: Those who received the vaccine showed greater spike-specific TCR breadth than those given placebo.

Germline CDR1 is MNHEY and CDR2 is SMNVEV (reference sequence). The CDR3 is 10 residues long. Trimming shortened V by 6 bases and J by 9 bases, and 8 bases separated the two germline ends. Points on this clone: Antigen: not known.

Profiling relied on immunoSEQ multiplex PCR, and the TCRdb table lists in-frame clones only, not all of them. The table records 180,000 or so clones, around 88% of them present only once. The source was peripheral blood, collected after recovery from COVID-19. This clonotype originated in a human donor who had recovered from COVID-19. The chain couples TRBV27 to TRBJ2-5, with D unclear. CDR3 sequence: CASRPEPQYF. The CDR3 DNA follows: TGTGCCAGCAGACCGGAGCCCCAGTACTTC.